The following is a T cell receptor beta chain sequence with its context. One junction end disagrees with the germline gene, perhaps due to a read error. This CDR3 has 15 amino acids. Per germline, CDR1 DFQATT and CDR2 SNEGSKA (reference sequence). This sample was included in a study of blood T cells in healthy people across ages. The second PCR ran about 6 to 12 cycles with a sample-barcoded 5' primer and J-beta primers. Each cDNA molecule was tagged by a template-switch adaptor that had 12 random nucleotides. TCRdb independently ran MiXCR on the 5' RACE reads; one entry per CDR3 protein. The repertoire consists of 450,000 to 700,000 distinct CDR3 sequences, with roughly 28% occurring once and the leading ten covering roughly 20%.

Sequenced sample: blood. The gene calls are TRBV20-1 and TRBJ1-4; D might be TRBD1 (5 bases). The sequence was obtained from a woman aged 65 to 85 in good health. The CDR3 DNA sequence: TGCAGTGCAAGCCGGGACGTTGCAACTAATGGAAAACTGTTTTTT. It encodes CSASRDVATNGKLFF.